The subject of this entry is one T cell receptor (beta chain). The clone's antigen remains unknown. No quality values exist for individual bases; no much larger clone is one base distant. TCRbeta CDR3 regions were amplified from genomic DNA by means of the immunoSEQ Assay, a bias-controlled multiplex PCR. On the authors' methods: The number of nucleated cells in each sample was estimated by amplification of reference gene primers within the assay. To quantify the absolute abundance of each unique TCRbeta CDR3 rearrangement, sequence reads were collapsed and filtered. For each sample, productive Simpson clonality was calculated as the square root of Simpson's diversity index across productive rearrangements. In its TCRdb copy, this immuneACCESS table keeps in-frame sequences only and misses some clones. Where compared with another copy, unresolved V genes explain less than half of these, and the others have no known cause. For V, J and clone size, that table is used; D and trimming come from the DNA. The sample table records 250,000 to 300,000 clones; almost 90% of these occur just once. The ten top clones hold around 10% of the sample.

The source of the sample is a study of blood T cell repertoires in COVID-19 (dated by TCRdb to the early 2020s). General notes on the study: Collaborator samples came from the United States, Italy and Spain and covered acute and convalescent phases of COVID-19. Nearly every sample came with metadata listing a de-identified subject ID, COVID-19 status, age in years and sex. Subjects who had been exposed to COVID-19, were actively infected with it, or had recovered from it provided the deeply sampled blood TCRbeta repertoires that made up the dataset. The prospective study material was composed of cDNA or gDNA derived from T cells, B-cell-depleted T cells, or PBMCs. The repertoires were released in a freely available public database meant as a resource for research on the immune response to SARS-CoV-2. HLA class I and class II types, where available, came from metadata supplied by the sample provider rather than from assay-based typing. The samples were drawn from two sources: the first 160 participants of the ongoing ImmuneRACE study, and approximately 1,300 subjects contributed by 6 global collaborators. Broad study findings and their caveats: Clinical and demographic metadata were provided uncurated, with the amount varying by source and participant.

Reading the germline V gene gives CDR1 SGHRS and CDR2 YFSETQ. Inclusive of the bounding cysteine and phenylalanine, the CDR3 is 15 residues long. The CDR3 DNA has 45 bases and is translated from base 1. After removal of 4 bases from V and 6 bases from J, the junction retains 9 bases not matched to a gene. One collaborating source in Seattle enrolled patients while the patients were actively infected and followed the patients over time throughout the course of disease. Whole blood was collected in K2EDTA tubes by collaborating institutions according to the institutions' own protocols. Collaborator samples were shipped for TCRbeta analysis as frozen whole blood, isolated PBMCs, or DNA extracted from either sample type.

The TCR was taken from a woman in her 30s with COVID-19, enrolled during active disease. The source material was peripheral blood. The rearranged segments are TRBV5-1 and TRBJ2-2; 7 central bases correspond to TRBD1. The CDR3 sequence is CASSLALTGPGELFF. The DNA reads TGCGCCAGCAGCCTGGCCCTGACAGGGCCCGGGGAGCTGTTTTTT.